The 8 T cell receptor beta chains reported below all come from one sample, sequenced in a study of STAT5B mutations in CD4+ large granular lymphocyte leukemia. Clones were read by immunoSEQ multiplex PCR, and TCRdb kept only the in-frame ones, dropping some. The sample shows around 33,000 clones, around 89% of them seen only once. Sample: CD4+ T cells from blood buffy coats. Receptors were obtained from a human donor in good health.

The chain has TRBV7-2 and TRBJ1-4, with 9 nucleotides matching TRBD1. Germline CDR1 is SGHTA and CDR2 is FQGNSA. V shed 5 bases and J 7 bases; nucleotides not matched to a gene: 2. The CDR3 contains 13 residues. The CDR3 nucleotides read TGTGCCAGCAGCCCGACAGGGGGTGAAAAACTGTTTTTT. It yields the protein CASSPTGGEKLFF.

The chain carries TRBV7-8 and TRBJ1-2, with D tentatively TRBD1 (5 bases). Germline CDR1 and CDR2: SGHVS and FQNEAQ. The V end was cut by 5 bases, the J end by 2 bases, with 18 bases between. The length of the CDR3 is 16 residues. CDR3 region: CASSVRGRPLNYGYTF. CDR3 bases: TGTGCCAGCAGCGTCCGGGGACGACCTTTAAACTATGGCTACACCTTC. Full variable domain (remainder filled in from reference TRBV7-8 and TRBJ1-2): GAGVSQSPRYKVAKRGQDVALRCDPISGHVSLFWYQQALGQGPEFLTYFQNEAQLDKSGLPSDRFFAERPEGSVSTLKIQRTQQEDSAVYLCASSVRGRPLNYGYTFGSGTRLTVV.

V usage is TRBV29-1 and J usage is TRBJ1-2; no clear D gene. V was pared by 5 bases and J by 4 bases, with 5 bases between. This CDR3 has 10 residues. CDR1 SQVTM and CDR2 ANQGSEA come from the germline V gene. The CDR3 region has the DNA TGCAGCGTTTTGGGCTATGGCTACACCTTC. Its translation is CSVLGYGYTF. Full variable domain (missing parts from reference TRBV29-1 and TRBJ1-2): SAVISQKPSRDICQRGTSLTIQCQVDSQVTMMFWYRQQPGQSLTLIATANQGSEATYESGFVIDKFPISRPNLTFSTLTVSNMSPEDSSIYLCSVLGYGYTFGSGTRLTVV.

The chain employs TRBV7-2 and TRBJ2-7; the D is unclear. V shed 4 bases and J shed 7 bases, with 14 bases lying between them. CDR3 length equals 13 residues. Germline CDR1 SGHTA, CDR2 FQGNSA. CDR3 sequence (DNA): TGTGCCAGCAGCTCCCCACGAGCGAGAGAGCAGTACTTC. It is translated as CASSSPRAREQYF.

This chain joins TRBV5-1 and TRBJ2-3, with 11 nucleotides matching TRBD2. Trimming took 5 bases from V and 4 from J; bases not matched to a gene: 9. Looked up from germline, CDR1 is SGHRS and CDR2 is YFSETQ. The CDR3 has 16 amino acids. CDR3 region: CASRPYSGGASDTQYF. CDR3 DNA sequence: TGCGCCAGCAGACCGTATAGCGGGGGGGCCTCAGATACGCAGTATTTT.

The V gene is TRBV29-1, the J gene TRBJ1-1, with TRBD1 matching over 7 bases. The CDR3 totals 14 residues. With V trimmed by 2 bases and J by 5 bases, 8 bases remained unmatched. The germline V gene encodes CDR1 SQVTM and CDR2 ANQGSEA. The CDR3 here is CSVEYEGAHTEAFF. The CDR3 DNA is TGCAGCGTTGAATATGAGGGGGCGCATACTGAAGCTTTCTTT.

Only a few counts were recorded for this clone. The J gene is TRBJ1-6, the V gene TRBV6-6; D is possibly TRBD1 (5 bases). Germline CDR1 is MNHNY and CDR2 is SVGAGI (reference sequence). Trimming removed 6 bases from V and 9 bases from J, with 12 bases in between. The CDR3 runs 13 residues. The DNA of the CDR3 is TGTGCCAGCAGCAGTGGGACCGGTTCACCCCTCCACTTT. Protein product: CASSSGTGSPLHF.

The J gene is TRBJ2-5, the V gene TRBV18; 7 bases line up with TRBD2. The germline gives CDR1 KGHSH, CDR2 LQKENI. V dropped 3 bases and J dropped 2; count of bases not matched to a gene: 6. The CDR3 has 15 residues. The CDR3 DNA follows: TGTGCCAGCTCACCGGGAGGGCAGCGTCAAGAGACCCAGTACTTC. This codes for CASSPGGQRQETQYF.